This T cell receptor (beta chain) was captured in a study of beta chain features in type 1 diabetes. Overall study findings and caveats: The study found moderately but significantly shorter TCRB CDR3s in all four CD4+ subsets of Type 1 diabetes patients. Any HLA-type effect on TCRB rearrangement remained unresolved here.

The V gene's germline CDR1 is SGHDN and CDR2 FVKESK. V was pared by 1 base and J by 1 base, with 13 bases between. The CDR3 is 16 residues long. Every isolated RNA sample was fully reverse transcribed, so sequencing captured expressed TCRB transcripts. TCRdb keeps only in-frame clones here, not all; method: immunoSEQ multiplex PCR. Among 640,000 or so clones listed, over 10% were seen once. About this clone: Its specificity is unknown.

The V and J genes are TRBV14 and TRBJ1-1; D not resolved. The receptor's source is a man younger than 35 with type 1 diabetes. The sequenced sample was naive CD4+ T cells from blood. The CDR3 region is CASSQVGRERNTEAFF. CDR3 DNA: TGTGCCAGCAGCCAAGTAGGCCGGGAGAGGAACACTGAAGCTTTCTTT.